The entry below gives a single TCR beta chain sequence along with its context. In the original workflow: From reference gene primer amplification, estimates of nucleated cell counts were derived. Only in-frame clones appear in the TCRdb table, and some are missing; sequencing was by immunoSEQ multiplex PCR. The V and J calls and the clone size are those of that table, but D and trimming were determined from the DNA. The sample includes approximately 670,000 clones, approximately 90% of them seen just once. J lost 2 bases, V lost 3 bases, and 8 bases had no gene match. Germline CDR1 reads KGHDR; CDR2 reads SFDVKD. The CDR3 spans 17 residues. The record originates from a study of blood T cell repertoires in COVID-19. Study details: COVID-19 samples, acute and convalescent, were from the United States, Italy and Spain. The analysed material was cDNA or gDNA that came from T cells, B-cell-depleted T cells, or PBMCs.

Sample: peripheral blood. The J gene is TRBJ2-5, the V gene TRBV24-1, with 10 nucleotides matching TRBD1. The sequence was collected from a woman aged 18-35 years with acute or convalescent COVID-19. For the CDR3, the DNA is TGTGCCACCAGTGATCCCCTCGGGACAGGGGCTCAAGAGACCCAGTACTTC. Translation gives CATSDPLGTGAQETQYF.